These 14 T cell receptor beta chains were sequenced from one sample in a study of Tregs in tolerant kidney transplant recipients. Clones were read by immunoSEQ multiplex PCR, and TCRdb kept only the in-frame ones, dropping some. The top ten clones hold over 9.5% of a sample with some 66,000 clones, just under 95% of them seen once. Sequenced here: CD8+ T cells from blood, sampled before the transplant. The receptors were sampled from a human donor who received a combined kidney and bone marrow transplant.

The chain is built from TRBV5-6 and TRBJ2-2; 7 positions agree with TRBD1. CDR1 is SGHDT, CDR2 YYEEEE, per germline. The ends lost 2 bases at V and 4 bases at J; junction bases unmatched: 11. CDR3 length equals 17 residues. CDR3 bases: TGTGCCAGCAGCTTCAGTATGGGCAGGGGGTCCACCGGGGAGCTGTTTTTT. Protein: CASSFSMGRGSTGELFF. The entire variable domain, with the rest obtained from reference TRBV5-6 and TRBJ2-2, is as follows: DAGVTQSPTHLIKTRGQQVTLRCSPKSGHDTVSWYQQALGQGPQFIFQYYEEEERQRGNFPDRFSGHQFPNYSSELNVNALLLGDSALYLCASSFSMGRGSTGELFFGEGSRLTVL.

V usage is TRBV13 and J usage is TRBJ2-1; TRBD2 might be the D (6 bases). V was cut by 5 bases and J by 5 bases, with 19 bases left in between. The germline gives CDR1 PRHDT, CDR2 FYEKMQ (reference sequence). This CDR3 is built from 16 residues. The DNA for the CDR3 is TGTGCCAGCAGCCCCCTTCTCGGGAGAGCAAACAATGAGCAGTTCTTC. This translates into CASSPLLGRANNEQFF.

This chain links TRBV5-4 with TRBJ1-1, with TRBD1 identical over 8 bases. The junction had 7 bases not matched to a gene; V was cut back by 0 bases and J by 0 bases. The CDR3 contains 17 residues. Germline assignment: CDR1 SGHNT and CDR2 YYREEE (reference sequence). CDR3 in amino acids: CASSLADRGFLNTEAFF. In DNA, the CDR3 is TGTGCCAGCAGCTTGGCCGACAGGGGATTCCTGAACACTGAAGCTTTCTTT. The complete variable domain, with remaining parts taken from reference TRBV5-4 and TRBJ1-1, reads ETGVTQSPTHLIKTRGQQVTLRCSSQSGHNTVSWYQQALGQGPQFIFQYYREEENGRGNFPPRFSGLQFPNYSSELNVNALELDDSALYLCASSLADRGFLNTEAFFGQGTRLTVV.

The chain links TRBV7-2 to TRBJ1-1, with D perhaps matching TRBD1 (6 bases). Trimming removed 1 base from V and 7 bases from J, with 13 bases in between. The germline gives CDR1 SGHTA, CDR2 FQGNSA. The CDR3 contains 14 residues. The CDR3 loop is CASSLGSTGYEAFF. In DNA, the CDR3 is TGTGCCAGCAGCTTAGGGTCAACAGGGTATGAAGCTTTCTTT.

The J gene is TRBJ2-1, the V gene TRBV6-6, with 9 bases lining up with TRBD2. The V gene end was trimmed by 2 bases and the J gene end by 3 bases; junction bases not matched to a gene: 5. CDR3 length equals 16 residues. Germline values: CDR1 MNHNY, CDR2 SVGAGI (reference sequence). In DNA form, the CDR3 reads TGTGCCAGCAGTTACCCGACTAGCGGAGACTACAATGAGCAGTTCTTC. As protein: CASSYPTSGDYNEQFF.

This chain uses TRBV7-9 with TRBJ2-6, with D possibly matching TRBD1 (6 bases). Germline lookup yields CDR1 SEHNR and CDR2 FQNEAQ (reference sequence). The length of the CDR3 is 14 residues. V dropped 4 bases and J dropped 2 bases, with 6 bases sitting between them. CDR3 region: CASSSGAGANVLTF. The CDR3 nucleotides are TGTGCCAGCAGCTCAGGGGCTGGGGCCAACGTCCTGACTTTC. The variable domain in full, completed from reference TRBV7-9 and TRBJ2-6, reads DTGVSQNPRHKITKRGQNVTFRCDPISEHNRLYWYRQTLGQGPEFLTYFQNEAQLEKSRLLSDRFSAERPKGSFSTLEIQRTEQGDSAMYLCASSSGAGANVLTFGAGSRLTVL.

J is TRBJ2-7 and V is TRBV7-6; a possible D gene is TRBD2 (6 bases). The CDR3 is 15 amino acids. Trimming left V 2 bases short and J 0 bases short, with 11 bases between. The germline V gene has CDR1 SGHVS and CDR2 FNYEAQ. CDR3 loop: CASSLFSGSSYEQYF. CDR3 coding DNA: TGTGCCAGCAGCTTATTTAGCGGCTCCTCCTACGAGCAGTACTTC.

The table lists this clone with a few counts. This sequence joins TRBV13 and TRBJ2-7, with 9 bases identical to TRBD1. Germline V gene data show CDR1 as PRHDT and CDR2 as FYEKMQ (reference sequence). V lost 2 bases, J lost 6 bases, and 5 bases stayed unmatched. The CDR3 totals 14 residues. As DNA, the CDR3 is TGTGCCAGCAGCTTAATGGGACAGGGAGCCGAGCAGTACTTC. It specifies CASSLMGQGAEQYF.

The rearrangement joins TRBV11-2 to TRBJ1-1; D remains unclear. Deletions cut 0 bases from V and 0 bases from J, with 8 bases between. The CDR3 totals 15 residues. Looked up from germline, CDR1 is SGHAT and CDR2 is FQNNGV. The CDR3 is CASSLDSSLNTEAFF. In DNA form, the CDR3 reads TGTGCCAGCAGCTTAGATAGCAGCCTGAACACTGAAGCTTTCTTT.

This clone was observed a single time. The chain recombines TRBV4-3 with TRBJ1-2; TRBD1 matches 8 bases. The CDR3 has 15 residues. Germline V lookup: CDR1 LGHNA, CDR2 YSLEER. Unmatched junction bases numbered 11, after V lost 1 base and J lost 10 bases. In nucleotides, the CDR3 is TGCGCCAGCAGCCAAGGGACAGGGACGAATAGTATCTACACCTTC. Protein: CASSQGTGTNSIYTF.

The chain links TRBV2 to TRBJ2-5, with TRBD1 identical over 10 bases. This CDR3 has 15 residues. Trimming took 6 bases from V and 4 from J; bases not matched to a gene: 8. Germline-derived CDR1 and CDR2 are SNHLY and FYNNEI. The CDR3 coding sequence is TGTGCCAGCAGGCCGACAGGGGGCAGGGGAGAGACCCAGTACTTC. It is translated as CASRPTGGRGETQYF.

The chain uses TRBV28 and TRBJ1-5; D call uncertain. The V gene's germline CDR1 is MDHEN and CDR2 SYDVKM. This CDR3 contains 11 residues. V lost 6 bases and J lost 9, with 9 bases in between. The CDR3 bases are TGTGCCAGCAGCTCCAGCGGGCCCCAGCATTTT. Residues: CASSSSGPQHF.

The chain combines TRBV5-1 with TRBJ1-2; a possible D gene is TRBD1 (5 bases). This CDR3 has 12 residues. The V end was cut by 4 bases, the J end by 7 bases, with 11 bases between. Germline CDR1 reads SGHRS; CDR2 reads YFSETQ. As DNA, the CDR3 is TGCGCCAGCAGCCCGGGGGGTAGTGGCTACACCTTC. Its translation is CASSPGGSGYTF. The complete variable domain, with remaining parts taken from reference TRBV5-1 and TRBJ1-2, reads KAGVTQTPRYLIKTRGQQVTLSCSPISGHRSVSWYQQTPGQGLQFLFEYFSETQRNKGNFPGRFSGRQFSNSRSEMNVSTLELGDSALYLCASSPGGSGYTFGSGTRLTVV.

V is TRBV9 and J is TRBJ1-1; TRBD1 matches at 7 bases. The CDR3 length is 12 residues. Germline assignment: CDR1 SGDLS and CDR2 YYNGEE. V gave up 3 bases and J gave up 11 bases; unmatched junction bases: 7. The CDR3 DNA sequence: TGTGCCAGCAGCGCCTCAGGGGGAATTGCTTTCTTT. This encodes CASSASGGIAFF.